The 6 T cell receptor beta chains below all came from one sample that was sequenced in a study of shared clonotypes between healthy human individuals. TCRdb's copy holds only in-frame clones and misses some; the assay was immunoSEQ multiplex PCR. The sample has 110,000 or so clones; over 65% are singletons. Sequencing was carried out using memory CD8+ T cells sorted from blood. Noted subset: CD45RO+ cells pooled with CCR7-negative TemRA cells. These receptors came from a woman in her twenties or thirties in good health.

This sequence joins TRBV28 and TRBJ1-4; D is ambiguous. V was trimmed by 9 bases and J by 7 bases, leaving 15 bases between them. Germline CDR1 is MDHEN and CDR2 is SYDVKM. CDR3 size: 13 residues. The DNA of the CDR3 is TGTGCCAGTTCGAGGGTATTGGGTGAAAAACTGTTTTTT. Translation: CASSRVLGEKLFF.

CDR3 region: CASSLFTQNTEAFF. DNA of the CDR3: TGTGCCAGCAGCTTGTTCACACAGAACACTGAAGCTTTCTTT. The V gene is TRBV7-9, the J gene TRBJ1-1, with no clear D. The CDR3 runs 14 residues. Germline CDR1 reads SEHNR; CDR2 reads FQNEAQ (reference sequence). The V end lost 3 bases, the J end lost 1 base, and 9 bases lay between the germline ends.

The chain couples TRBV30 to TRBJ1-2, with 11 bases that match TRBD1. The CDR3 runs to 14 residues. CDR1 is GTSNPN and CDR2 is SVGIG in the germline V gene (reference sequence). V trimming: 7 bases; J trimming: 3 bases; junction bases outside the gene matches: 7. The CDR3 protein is CAYNRDRGDYGYTF. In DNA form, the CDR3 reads TGTGCCTACAACCGGGACAGGGGGGACTATGGCTACACCTTC.

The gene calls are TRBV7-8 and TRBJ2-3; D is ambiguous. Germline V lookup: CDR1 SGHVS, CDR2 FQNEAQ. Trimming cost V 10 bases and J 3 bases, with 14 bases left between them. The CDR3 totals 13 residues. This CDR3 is CAIRKAWTDTQYF. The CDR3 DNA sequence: TGTGCCATCCGCAAGGCCTGGACAGATACGCAGTATTTT.

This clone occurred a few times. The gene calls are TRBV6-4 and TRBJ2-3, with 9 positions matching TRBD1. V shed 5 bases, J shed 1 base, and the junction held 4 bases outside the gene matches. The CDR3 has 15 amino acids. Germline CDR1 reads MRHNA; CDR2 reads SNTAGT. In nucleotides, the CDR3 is TGTGCCAGCAGTCAGGGACAGGGAGGCACAGATACGCAGTATTTT. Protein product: CASSQGQGGTDTQYF.

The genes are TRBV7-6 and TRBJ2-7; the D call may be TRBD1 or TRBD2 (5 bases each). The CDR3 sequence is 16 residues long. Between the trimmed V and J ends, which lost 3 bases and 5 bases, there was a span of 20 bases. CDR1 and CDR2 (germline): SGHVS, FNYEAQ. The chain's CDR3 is CASSLADTYRGNEQYF. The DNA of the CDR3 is TGTGCCAGCAGCTTGGCGGACACTTACCGAGGGAACGAGCAGTACTTC.